The next 26 T cell receptor beta chains were all read from a single sample in a study of blood T cells in healthy people across ages. For the second PCR, which ran for 7 to 11 cycles, a sample-barcoded 5' primer and a J-beta primer mix were used. TCRdb re-analysed the 5' RACE reads in MiXCR, keeping a single row per CDR3 protein. The table has 1.4 million or so distinct CDR3 sequences, about 42% seen once; the top ten hold less than 5%. Sequencing was performed on blood. These TCRs come from a woman between 18 and 29 years old in good health.

V is TRBV12-3 or TRBV12-4 and J is TRBJ1-1, with unresolved D. There are 13 residues in the CDR3. V was clipped by 6 bases and J by 6 bases, with 14 bases between them. The CDR3 DNA reads TGTGCCAGCAGAGGCCCAGGAAGGGCTGAAGCTTTCTTT. It is translated as CASRGPGRAEAFF.

This clonotype was picked up a small number of times. The J gene is TRBJ2-1, the V gene TRBV5-1, with D perhaps TRBD2 (6 bases). The CDR3 is made up of 15 amino acids. Germline V gives CDR1 SGHRS, CDR2 YFSETQ. V lost 3 bases and J lost 4, with 14 bases in between. The CDR3, as DNA: TGCGCCAGCAGCTCCAGCGGGCCTGGGTACAATGAGCAGTTCTTC. This encodes CASSSSGPGYNEQFF.

This clonotype was recorded a few times. J is TRBJ2-1 and V is TRBV12-3 or TRBV12-4; D is ambiguous. The CDR3 has 15 residues. V shed 2 bases and J shed 4 bases, with 12 bases lying between them. CDR3 amino acids: CASSLWADRYNEQFF. The DNA of the CDR3 is TGTGCCAGCAGTTTATGGGCAGACCGTTACAATGAGCAGTTCTTC.

The V gene is TRBV29-1, the J gene TRBJ2-7, with D tentatively TRBD1 (6 bases). The V gene lost 1 base and the J gene lost 6 bases, with 19 bases spanning the gap. The CDR3 runs to 15 residues. Germline V gene sequence: CDR1 SQVTM, CDR2 ANQGSEA. In DNA form, the CDR3 reads TGCAGCGTTGAAGGAGGGGGTGCGAGGGGAGTCGAGCAGTACTTC. Its protein product is CSVEGGGARGVEQYF.

There are a few counts of this clonotype. The rearrangement uses TRBV20-1 and TRBJ2-3, with D maybe TRBD2 (6 bases). V was trimmed by 1 base and J by 0 bases, leaving 8 bases between them. Per the germline V gene, CDR1 is DFQATT and CDR2 is SNEGSKA (reference sequence). CDR3 size: 14 residues. DNA of the CDR3: TGCAGTGCTAGAGGTGGGACTAGCACAGATACGCAGTATTTT. Protein: CSARGGTSTDTQYF.

This sequence joins TRBV12-3 or TRBV12-4 and TRBJ1-4, with a possible D match to TRBD1 (6 bases). The ends were cut back, 5 bases at V and 3 bases at J, with 13 bases in the middle. The CDR3 totals 15 residues. The CDR3 sequence is CASSPYRDANEKLFF. CDR3 nucleotide sequence: TGTGCCAGCAGTCCCTACAGGGATGCTAATGAAAAACTGTTTTTT.

The chain employs TRBV28 and TRBJ1-1; a weak D match, TRBD1 (5 bases). V lost 5 bases, J lost 0 bases, and 16 bases lay in between. CDR1 and CDR2 from the germline V gene are MDHEN and SYDVKM. This CDR3 comprises 16 residues. The CDR3 region has the DNA TGTGCCAGCAGTGGGGGTGAGAGGCCAATGAACACTGAAGCTTTCTTT. Translation: CASSGGERPMNTEAFF.

V and J are TRBV3-1 and TRBJ1-2, with a possible D match to TRBD1 (6 bases). Trimming cost V 0 bases and J 0 bases, with 14 bases left between them. The CDR3 covers 17 residues. The germline V gene has CDR1 LGHDT and CDR2 YNNKEL (reference sequence). This chain's CDR3 is CASSQDPRGSTNYGYTF. As DNA, the CDR3 is TGTGCCAGCAGCCAAGACCCTAGGGGGAGCACTAACTATGGCTACACCTTC.

This clonotype was seen only once. The V gene is TRBV20-1, the J gene TRBJ2-7, with 15 bases that match TRBD2. The germline gives CDR1 DFQATT, CDR2 SNEGSKA (reference sequence). There are 16 residues in the CDR3. V gave up 6 bases and J gave up 7 bases; unmatched junction bases: 13. The CDR3 sequence: CSATGLAGGPFGEQYF. The CDR3 DNA sequence: TGCAGTGCGACCGGACTAGCGGGAGGGCCTTTTGGTGAGCAGTACTTC.

Regarding this clonotype: One end of the junction varies from germline; a read error may be responsible. The chain carries TRBV30 and TRBJ2-5, with TRBD1 identical over 9 bases. CDR1 and CDR2 from the germline V gene are GTSNPN and SVGIG (reference sequence). The CDR3 contains 14 residues. CDR3 nucleotide sequence: TGTGCCTGGAGTAGGGGACAGGGACAAGAGACCCAGTGCTTC. Translated: CAWSRGQGQETQCF.

This clonotype was seen many times. The V gene is TRBV27, the J gene TRBJ2-5, with D hard to call. The ends were cut back, 4 bases at V and 5 bases at J, with 17 bases in the middle. This CDR3 is 15 amino acids long. Germline CDR1 is MNHEY and CDR2 is SMNVEV (reference sequence). The CDR3, as DNA: TGTGCCAGCAGTTCTTTAGTATCAGAGGCGGAGACCCAGTACTTC. As protein: CASSSLVSEAETQYF.

This chain joins TRBV2 and TRBJ1-6; 9 bases line up with TRBD1. The length of the CDR3 is 13 residues. Losses at the gene ends were 6 bases for V and 8 bases for J; bases not matched to a gene: 2. Germline V CDR1 and CDR2: SNHLY, FYNNEI. CDR3 bases: TGTGCCAGCAGGGGACAGGGTCATTCACCCCTCCACTTT. Translated, it gives CASRGQGHSPLHF.

This clonotype was picked up a small number of times. The chain carries TRBV2 and TRBJ2-7, with D perhaps being TRBD1 or TRBD2 (5 bases each). Looked up from germline, CDR1 is SNHLY and CDR2 is FYNNEI. Trimming took off 4 bases at V and 6 bases at J, with 16 bases between the two ends. CDR3 length: 14 amino acids. The CDR3 sequence: CASSAPGARFEQYF. CDR3 sequence (DNA): TGTGCCAGCAGTGCCCCCGGGGCCAGGTTCGAGCAGTACTTC. Using reference TRBV2 and TRBJ2-7 for the parts outside the CDR3, the full variable domain is EPEVTQTPSHQVTQMGQEVILRCVPISNHLYFYWYRQILGQKVEFLVSFYNNEISEKSEIFDDQFSVERPDGSNFTLKIRSTKLEDSAMYFCASSAPGARFEQYFGPGTRLTVT.

This clonotype has more than one count but fewer than ten. V and J are TRBV27 and TRBJ2-3, with 10 bases that match TRBD2. J was trimmed by 0 bases and V by 4 bases; bases with no gene match: 7. Germline CDR1 MNHEY, CDR2 SMNVEV (reference sequence). CDR3 length: 17 residues. This CDR3 is CASSYTSGTFSTDTQYF. CDR3 in DNA: TGTGCCAGCAGTTATACTAGCGGGACTTTCAGCACAGATACGCAGTATTTT.

Only a few counts were recorded for this clonotype. The chain has TRBV25-1 and TRBJ2-3, with 8 bases that match TRBD2. This CDR3 spans 17 amino acids. Looked up from germline, CDR1 is MGHDK and CDR2 is SYGVNS. After removal of 2 bases from V and 1 base from J, the junction contained 8 bases not matched to a gene. CDR3 protein: CASSEGRGGVGTDTQYF. The CDR3 DNA is TGTGCCAGCAGTGAAGGTCGGGGGGGTGTAGGCACAGATACGCAGTATTTT.

As for this clonotype: Possible read error: a much larger clone is one base away. J is TRBJ2-3 and V is TRBV4-3, with 9 bases lining up with TRBD2. This CDR3 is built from 16 residues. Germline V CDR1 and CDR2: LGHNA, YSLEER. In DNA form, the CDR3 reads TGCGCCGGCAGCCAGGTAGCGGGGGACCGCACAGATACGCAGTATTTT. As protein: CAGSQVAGDRTDTQYF.

This clonotype has ten or more counts. Mismatch with germline at one junction end may stem from a read error. CDR3 loop: CASSVSGASYYEQYF. The CDR3 DNA sequence: TGTGCCAGCAGTGTATCAGGGGCCTCTTACTACGAGCAGTACTTC. The chain uses TRBV27 and TRBJ2-7, with D perhaps matching TRBD1 (6 bases). This CDR3 is built from 15 residues. Germline V gene sequence: CDR1 MNHEY, CDR2 SMNVEV (reference sequence).

This clonotype has ten or more counts. V is TRBV12-3 or TRBV12-4 and J is TRBJ1-2; TRBD1 aligns across 8 bases. The CDR3 runs 13 residues. The junction had 6 bases not matched to a gene; V was cut back by 6 bases and J by 6 bases. The CDR3 DNA is TGTGCCAGCAGCCGTGACAGGGGTCATGGCTACACCTTC. This translates into CASSRDRGHGYTF.

V usage is TRBV19 and J usage is TRBJ2-1; D may be TRBD1 (5 bases). CDR1 is LNHDA, CDR2 SQIVND, per germline (reference sequence). Trimming stripped 4 bases from V and 8 bases from J, with 9 bases between. CDR3 length equals 12 residues. The CDR3 DNA reads TGTGCCAGTAGTAGGGGCCCTGATGAGCAGTTCTTC. Its translation is CASSRGPDEQFF.

As regards this clonotype: An end of the junction differs from the germline gene, which may be a read error. J is TRBJ1-2 and V is TRBV3-1; D uncertain. The CDR3 extends over 14 amino acids. Germline V lookup: CDR1 LGHDT, CDR2 YNNKEL (reference sequence). The CDR3 DNA follows: TGTGCCAGCAGCCCTAAAGGGCCAAACTATGACTACACCTTC. Protein product: CASSPKGPNYDYTF.

Concerning this clonotype itself: Since a much larger clone is just one base distant, this may be a read error. The V and J genes are TRBV7-2 and TRBJ2-1, with 9 bases lining up with TRBD1. The CDR3 is 16 residues long. CDR1 and CDR2 (germline): SGHTA, FQGNSA. CDR3 residues: CAGSFSRDRDYNEQFF. For the CDR3, the DNA is TGTGCCGGCAGCTTTAGCCGGGACAGGGACTACAATGAGCAGTTCTTC.

This chain links TRBV20-1 with TRBJ2-1; D might be TRBD1 (5 bases). This CDR3 is 13 amino acids long. V shed 3 bases and J shed 2 bases, with 8 bases lying between them. CDR1 DFQATT and CDR2 SNEGSKA come from the germline V gene (reference sequence). The CDR3 DNA sequence: TGCAGTGCTAGTGTCAGGGCCTACAATGAGCAGTTCTTC. Translated, it gives CSASVRAYNEQFF.

Here the CDR3 reads CASSLGSTGIPSGQYF. The DNA of the CDR3 is TGTGCCAGCAGCTTAGGTTCGACAGGGATTCCTTCTGGGCAGTACTTC. The chain carries TRBV7-2 and TRBJ2-4; TRBD1 matches at 7 bases. Per germline, CDR1 SGHTA and CDR2 FQGNSA. This CDR3 region has 16 residues. V shed 1 base, J shed 13 bases, and the junction held 16 bases outside the gene matches.

V usage is TRBV2 and J usage is TRBJ2-5, with D perhaps given as TRBD1 or TRBD2 (5 bases each). The V and J ends lost 7 bases and 3 bases respectively, with 12 bases between them. The CDR3 totals 13 residues. The germline V gene has CDR1 SNHLY and CDR2 FYNNEI. The CDR3 nucleotides are TGTGCCAGCAATGAGGGGCAGGAAGAGACCCAGTACTTC. Translation gives CASNEGQEETQYF.

The chain employs TRBV9 and TRBJ1-2; tentatively, D is TRBD1 (5 bases). The CDR3 covers 15 residues. V gave up 0 bases and J gave up 0 bases, with 9 bases separating them. Germline loops: CDR1 SGDLS, CDR2 YYNGEE. CDR3 nucleotides: TGTGCCAGCAGCGTAGTGGAGACAGCTAACTATGGCTACACCTTC. Its protein is CASSVVETANYGYTF.

The table lists this clonotype with a few counts. The J gene is TRBJ2-7, the V gene TRBV25-1, with no clear D. CDR3 length equals 14 residues. The ends were cut back, 4 bases at V and 0 bases at J, with 10 bases in the middle. Germline values: CDR1 MGHDK, CDR2 SYGVNS. CDR3 region: CASSASLASYEQYF. The CDR3, as DNA: TGTGCCAGCAGTGCATCTCTCGCCTCCTACGAGCAGTACTTC.